This entry lists 27 T cell receptor beta chains sequenced from one sample in a study of blood T cells in healthy people across ages. Alongside a J-beta primer mix, a sample-barcoded 5' primer served in a second PCR lasting 7 to 11 cycles. TCRdb re-derived calls from the 5' RACE reads in MiXCR, one entry per CDR3 protein. The sample lists 600,000 to 800,000 distinct CDR3 sequences, under 25% seen once, with roughly 3.7% in the top ten. What was sequenced was blood. Receptors were obtained from a man between 65 and 85 years old in good health.

The chain carries TRBV29-1 and TRBJ2-5; 14 nucleotides agree with TRBD2. The CDR3 is made up of 15 amino acids. With V trimmed by 8 bases and J by 3 bases, 8 bases remained unmatched. The germline V gene has CDR1 SQVTM and CDR2 ANQGSEA. The CDR3 region is CSTEGTSGREETQYF. DNA for the CDR3: TGCAGCACCGAAGGGACTAGCGGGAGAGAAGAGACCCAGTACTTC. The full variable domain, in which reference TRBV29-1 and TRBJ2-5 provide the parts outside the CDR3, is SAVISQKPSRDICQRGTSLTIQCQVDSQVTMMFWYRQQPGQSLTLIATANQGSEATYESGFVIDKFPISRPNLTFSTLTVSNMSPEDSSIYLCSTEGTSGREETQYFGPGTRLLVL.

This clonotype has only a few counts. The chain recombines TRBV14 with TRBJ2-4; no clear D gene. Germline V gene data show CDR1 as SGHDN and CDR2 as FVKESK. V lost 5 bases and J 8 bases, leaving 13 bases between the germline ends. The CDR3 runs 13 residues. Here the CDR3 DNA reads TGTGCCAGCAGCGCGAATGTTCAGGACATTCAGTACTTC. It encodes CASSANVQDIQYF.

The chain carries TRBV7-3 and TRBJ2-1, with no clear D. Near its end, the DNA agrees better with TRBJ2-7, so the J call may be wrong. CDR1 is SGHTA and CDR2 is FQGTGA in the germline V gene. CDR3 length: 9 amino acids. The CDR3 region has the DNA TGTGCCAGCATCTACGAGCAGTACTTC. Amino acid sequence: CASIYEQYF.

Only a few counts were recorded for this clonotype. This sequence joins TRBV10-3 and TRBJ1-5; D is perhaps TRBD1 (5 bases). Germline CDR1 is ENHRY and CDR2 is SYGVKD. This CDR3 has 13 amino acids. V was cut by 10 bases and J by 1 base, with 11 bases left in between. The CDR3 region has the DNA TGTGCCACCGGACATAGGAGCAATCAGCCCCAGCATTTT. It specifies CATGHRSNQPQHF.

This clonotype was detected many times. The chain joins TRBV29-1 to TRBJ1-2; no firm D call. V lost 1 base and J lost 2, with 8 bases in between. CDR3 size: 13 residues. CDR1 and CDR2 from the germline V gene are SQVTM and ANQGSEA. CDR3 DNA sequence: TGCAGCGTTGAAGCTGACTGGAACTATGGCTACACCTTC. Its protein is CSVEADWNYGYTF.

This clonotype turned up a few times. V and J are TRBV20-1 and TRBJ2-4; 9 bases agree with TRBD1. Germline CDR1 is DFQATT and CDR2 is SNEGSKA (reference sequence). The CDR3 is 18 amino acids. Unmatched junction bases numbered 12, after V lost 3 bases and J lost 0 bases. The CDR3: CSARWDRAVNQAKNIQYF. The CDR3 nucleotides read TGCAGTGCTAGGTGGGACAGGGCCGTAAACCAAGCCAAAAACATTCAGTACTTC.

In this sample, this clonotype turned up a few times. The J gene is TRBJ2-3, the V gene TRBV28; the D is unclear. The V gene's germline CDR1 is MDHEN and CDR2 SYDVKM. This CDR3 region has 15 residues. Trimming stripped 7 bases from V and 5 bases from J, with 19 bases between. CDR3 amino acids: CASNARKGHRDTQYF. CDR3 DNA sequence: TGTGCCAGCAACGCCCGCAAGGGCCACCGAGATACGCAGTATTTT.

The table lists this clonotype with a count of one. A single base separates this from a much larger clone, so it may be a read error. The chain joins TRBV29-1 to TRBJ2-5; TRBD2 agrees at 9 bases. This CDR3 has 13 residues. The junction had 4 bases not matched to a gene; V was cut back by 4 bases and J by 4 bases. Germline CDR1 is SQVTM and CDR2 is ANQGSEA. CDR3 sequence (DNA): TGCAGCGTTGCAAGCGGGAGGAGAGAGACCCAGTACTTC. It translates to CSVASGRRETQYF.

This chain uses TRBV28 with TRBJ2-7; 8 nucleotides align to TRBD1. CDR3 length: 11 amino acids. V lost 6 bases to trimming and J lost 9 bases; unmatched junction nucleotides: 4. Germline CDR1 is MDHEN and CDR2 is SYDVKM. The CDR3 nucleotides read TGTGCCAGCAGGGACAGGGATGGGCAGTACTTC. It yields the protein CASRDRDGQYF.

This clonotype was counted a few times. CDR3 bases: TGTGCCAGCAGTCGAGCGGGAGGAGAGGCGGATACGCAGTATTTT. Protein sequence: CASSRAGGEADTQYF. This chain uses TRBV9 with TRBJ2-3; 9 nucleotides line up with TRBD2. The junction had 10 bases not matched to a gene; V was cut back by 5 bases and J by 6 bases. The CDR3 contains 15 residues. CDR1 and CDR2 (germline): SGDLS, YYNGEE.

This clonotype has just a few counts. The rearrangement uses TRBV3-1 and TRBJ2-3; D gene ambiguous. CDR3 size: 15 residues. V was cut by 7 bases and J by 0 bases, with 14 bases left in between. Germline CDR1 and CDR2: LGHDT and YNNKEL (reference sequence). Here the CDR3 reads CASTSVEFSTDTQYF. The CDR3 bases are TGTGCCAGCACCTCGGTAGAGTTTAGCACAGATACGCAGTATTTT.

As for this clonotype: Here the CDR3 omits its conserved ending phenylalanine or tryptophan, so a read error is the likely source. The chain carries TRBV20-1 and TRBJ2-1, with TRBD2 matching 12 bases. The length of the CDR3 is 15 residues. CDR1 and CDR2 from the germline V gene are DFQATT and SNEGSKA (reference sequence). V lost 2 bases and J lost 5; bases outside the gene matches: 4. CDR3 sequence reads: CSARSLAGGHNEQFL. The CDR3 nucleotides read TGCAGTGCTAGATCACTAGCGGGAGGCCACAATGAGCAGTTCCTC.

The chain joins TRBV27 to TRBJ2-7; D is ambiguous. This CDR3 is 14 amino acids long. V lost 5 bases, J lost 2 bases, and 13 bases lay in between. CDR1 MNHEY and CDR2 SMNVEV come from the germline V gene (reference sequence). The CDR3 loop is CASSGMKIPYEQYF. The CDR3 DNA is TGTGCCAGCAGTGGGATGAAAATTCCCTACGAGCAGTACTTC.

The V gene is TRBV20-1, the J gene TRBJ2-1; 7 positions agree with TRBD2. The germline CDR1 and CDR2 sequences are DFQATT and SNEGSKA (reference sequence). The CDR3 contains 14 residues. With 0 bases clipped from V and 7 bases from J, the junction kept 6 bases outside the gene matches. The chain's CDR3 is CSARDAGESNEQFF. DNA of the CDR3: TGCAGTGCTAGAGATGCGGGAGAGTCAAATGAGCAGTTCTTC.

This rearrangement joins TRBV19 to TRBJ1-5; D remains unclear. The CDR3 spans 14 residues. V was shortened by 6 bases and J by 4 bases, with 13 bases between the two germline ends. Germline CDR1 is LNHDA and CDR2 is SQIVND (reference sequence). The CDR3 DNA reads TGTGCCAGTAGCGGAGTCCCCTCTAATCAGCCCCAGCATTTT. It yields the protein CASSGVPSNQPQHF.

This rearrangement joins TRBV28 to TRBJ1-5; tentative D call: TRBD1 (5 bases). This CDR3 comprises 16 residues. The V end lost 3 bases, the J end lost 0 bases, and 12 bases lay between the germline ends. Germline CDR1 is MDHEN and CDR2 is SYDVKM. The CDR3 nucleotides read TGTGCCAGCAGTTTTCGGCAGGGACGTAGCAATCAGCCCCAGCATTTT. Amino acids: CASSFRQGRSNQPQHF.

The chain employs TRBV10-3 and TRBJ2-5, with TRBD2 identical over 9 bases. The closer fit of TRBJ2-1 to the DNA end suggests the J call may be wrong. The CDR3 is made up of 15 amino acids. Germline assignment: CDR1 ENHRY and CDR2 SYGVKD. In nucleotides, the CDR3 is TGTGCCATCAGTGACTCTAGCGGGACTCCGGGTGAGCAGTTCTTC. This codes for CAISDSSGTPGEQFF.

The rearrangement joins TRBV21-1 to TRBJ2-2; the table's D call TRBD2 went unverified against the DNA. TRBV21-1 is shown as a pseudogene. CDR3 length equals 15 residues. Here the CDR3 DNA reads TGTGCCAGCAGCAAAGTCGTGGGAGGGGCCGGGGAGCTGTTTTTT. It codes for CASSKVVGGAGELFF.

In this sample, this clonotype turned up a few times. The rearrangement uses TRBV12-3 or TRBV12-4 and TRBJ1-5, with 7 bases fitting TRBD1. Unmatched junction bases numbered 5, after V lost 3 bases and J lost 0 bases. The CDR3 totals 16 residues. CDR3 residues: CASSFIAGGSNQPQHF. The CDR3 DNA reads as TGTGCCAGCAGTTTTATTGCAGGGGGTAGCAATCAGCCCCAGCATTTT.

This clonotype appeared many times. V and J are TRBV7-9 and TRBJ2-5; 7 nucleotides line up with TRBD1. Germline V CDR1 and CDR2: SEHNR, FQNEAQ (reference sequence). This CDR3 contains 14 residues. Trimming took 4 bases from V and 3 from J; bases not matched to a gene: 5. CDR3 coding DNA: TGTGCCAGCAGCTCAGATGGACAGGAAGAGACCCAGTACTTC. Translating gives CASSSDGQEETQYF.

The rearrangement joins TRBV20-1 to TRBJ2-3; the match to TRBD2 covers 12 bases. CDR3 length: 14 residues. V was clipped by 6 bases and J by 3 bases; unmatched bases: 4. Per the germline V gene, CDR1 is DFQATT and CDR2 is SNEGSKA (reference sequence). As DNA, the CDR3 is TGCAGTGCGTGGACTAGCGGGACGACAGATACGCAGTATTTT. Protein product: CSAWTSGTTDTQYF.

The CDR3 here is CASSLSPDRGRGNSPLHF. Here the CDR3 DNA reads TGTGCCAGCAGTTTATCCCCCGACAGGGGGCGAGGAAATTCACCCCTCCACTTT. The rearrangement joins TRBV28 to TRBJ1-6, with 10 positions matching TRBD1. V shed 1 base, J shed 7 bases, and the junction held 10 bases outside the gene matches. This CDR3 comprises 18 residues. CDR1 is MDHEN and CDR2 is SYDVKM in the germline V gene.

This clonotype was picked up a small number of times. Relative to the germline gene, one junction end is altered; a read error may explain this. The rearrangement links TRBV3-1 to TRBJ2-7, with TRBD2 as a possible D gene (6 bases). Looked up from germline, CDR1 is LGHDT and CDR2 is YNNKEL (reference sequence). This CDR3 has 14 residues. CDR3 nucleotide sequence: TGTGCCAGCAGCCCCCGGGGAGGAGTCTACGGGCAGTACTTC. Its protein product is CASSPRGGVYGQYF.

This clonotype appeared a single time. Because it lacks the conserved phenylalanine or tryptophan at the end, this CDR3 is likely a read error. The chain links TRBV4-3 to TRBJ2-5; TRBD1 matches 9 bases. Trimming cost V 3 bases and J 0 bases; bases outside gene matches: 5. CDR3 size: 16 residues. CDR1 and CDR2 from the germline V gene are LGHNA and YSLEER. The CDR3 loop reads CASSQGQGGYQETQYL. DNA for the CDR3: TGCGCCAGCAGCCAGGGACAGGGCGGGTACCAAGAGACCCAGTACCTC.

This clonotype appeared many times. V and J are TRBV21-1 and TRBJ2-3; TRBD2, the D gene given by the table, was not confirmed from the DNA. TRBV21-1 is noted as a pseudogene. The CDR3 spans 15 residues. The CDR3 loop reads CASNELAGGTDTQYF. The CDR3 nucleotides are TGTGCCAGCAACGAACTAGCGGGAGGAACAGATACGCAGTATTTT.

V is TRBV5-1 and J is TRBJ2-5; possibly TRBD1 or TRBD2 for D (6 bases each). The J call may be wrong; the DNA end is better matched by TRBJ2-7. This CDR3 has 15 residues. Germline values: CDR1 SGHRS, CDR2 YFSETQ. Here the CDR3 reads CASSLQGIGGYEQYF. CDR3 DNA sequence: TGCGCCAGCAGCTTACAGGGTATCGGGGGCTACGAGCAGTACTTC.

This clonotype has only one observation. V gene TRBV4-1 combines with J gene TRBJ1-2; no reliable D call. Germline assignment: CDR1 MGHRA and CDR2 YSYEKL. Deletions cut 3 bases from V and 2 bases from J, with 10 bases between. The CDR3 is made up of 14 amino acids. CDR3 sequence (DNA): TGCGCCAGCAGCCATGACTCAGCAAACTATGGCTACACCTTC. It encodes CASSHDSANYGYTF.